The 16 T cell receptor beta chains below all came from one sample that was sequenced in a study of CD4 T cells in relation to SARS-CoV-2 and coronaviruses (dated by TCRdb to the early 2020s). Library preparation used the immunoSEQ multiplex PCR assay. The source is immuneACCESS, and TCRdb retained only in-frame sequences with V and J called. Part of the clones is not carried over; for the studies checked, unresolved V genes explain less than half of this, and the remainder is unexplained. This sample lists about 68,000 clones; 90% to 95% were detected once. Approximately 0.25% of the sample belongs to the ten largest clones. CD4+ T cells from unexposed donors were collected before the COVID-19 pandemic (2011-2018). The specimen was naive CD4+ T cells from PBMCs. The sample's cell subset or site, from its label and the paper: naive CD4+ T cells isolated by negative enrichment. Receptor source: a human donor in good health.

The J gene is TRBJ1-1, the V gene TRBV7-2, with 8 positions matching TRBD1. Germline V gene lookup returns CDR1 SGHTA and CDR2 FQGNSA. Germline trimming cut 5 bases from V and 4 bases from J; bases unmatched to any gene: 3. This CDR3 contains 13 residues. This CDR3 reads CASSITGGTEAFF. The CDR3 bases are TGTGCCAGCAGCATCACAGGGGGCACTGAAGCTTTCTTT.

The gene calls are TRBV6-1 and TRBJ2-7; possibly TRBD1 for D (5 bases). V lost 0 bases, J lost 3 bases, and 12 bases lay in between. Germline assignment: CDR1 MNHNS and CDR2 SASEGT. The CDR3 is made up of 15 amino acids. The CDR3 is CASSEAPGIHYEQYF. The CDR3 DNA is TGTGCCAGCAGTGAAGCTCCAGGGATCCACTACGAGCAGTACTTC.

This clone was seen a single time. V and J are TRBV28 and TRBJ1-4; the D gene is possibly TRBD1 (5 bases). The CDR3 is 16 residues long. V was shortened by 3 bases and J by 3 bases, with 14 bases between the two germline ends. Looked up from germline, CDR1 is MDHEN and CDR2 is SYDVKM. The DNA for the CDR3 is TGTGCCAGCAGTTTGAGTGGGGCTTCATCTAATGAAAAACTGTTTTTT. Protein: CASSLSGASSNEKLFF.

V is TRBV5-1 and J is TRBJ1-2; weak D call: TRBD1 (5 bases). Trimming took 0 bases from V and 2 from J, leaving 20 bases between them. Per the germline V gene, CDR1 is SGHRS and CDR2 is YFSETQ. CDR3 length: 18 residues. CDR3 in amino acids: CASSLVGDHLTPNYGYTF. DNA for the CDR3: TGCGCCAGCAGCTTGGTGGGGGACCACCTCACCCCAAACTATGGCTACACCTTC. Based on the CDR3 plus reference TRBV5-1 and TRBJ1-2, the full variable domain is KAGVTQTPRYLIKTRGQQVTLSCSPISGHRSVSWYQQTPGQGLQFLFEYFSETQRNKGNFPGRFSGRQFSNSRSEMNVSTLELGDSALYLCASSLVGDHLTPNYGYTFGSGTRLTVV.

V and J are TRBV5-1 and TRBJ2-5; D is ambiguous. The CDR3 sequence is 14 residues long. V gave up 4 bases and J gave up 5 bases, with 15 bases separating them. The germline CDR1 and CDR2 sequences are SGHRS and YFSETQ. Written as DNA, the CDR3 is TGCGCCAGCAGCCCAACATCGGGTCGGGAGACCCAGTACTTC. Its translation: CASSPTSGRETQYF. Based on the CDR3 plus reference TRBV5-1 and TRBJ2-5, the full variable domain is KAGVTQTPRYLIKTRGQQVTLSCSPISGHRSVSWYQQTPGQGLQFLFEYFSETQRNKGNFPGRFSGRQFSNSRSEMNVSTLELGDSALYLCASSPTSGRETQYFGPGTRLLVL.

V is TRBV5-6 and J is TRBJ2-3; no firm D call. Deletions cut 0 bases from V and 2 bases from J, with 7 bases between. The CDR3 covers 14 residues. CDR1 SGHDT and CDR2 YYEEEE come from the germline V gene. CDR3 in DNA: TGTGCCAGCAGCTTGGGGCCAAACACAGATACGCAGTATTTT. It specifies CASSLGPNTDTQYF.

The V call is TRBV12-3 or TRBV12-4, the J call TRBJ1-5, with D unclear. The CDR3 has 12 residues. Trimming left V 1 base short and J 6 bases short, with 4 bases between. This CDR3 reads CASSLDSQPQHF. CDR3 sequence (DNA): TGTGCCAGCAGTTTAGATAGTCAGCCCCAGCATTTT.

This clone came up once. This chain connects TRBV5-1 to TRBJ2-3; no clear D. Trimming took 4 bases from V and 2 from J, leaving 5 bases between them. From germline, CDR1 is SGHRS and CDR2 YFSETQ. The CDR3 is 12 residues long. The CDR3 DNA is TGCGCCAGCAGCCCAGCCACAGATACGCAGTATTTT. Encoded protein: CASSPATDTQYF.

This rearrangement joins TRBV5-8 to TRBJ1-4, with D uncertain. Between the trimmed V and J ends, which lost 2 bases and 0 bases, there was a span of 14 bases. This CDR3 region has 17 residues. Germline V CDR1 and CDR2: SGHTS, YDEGEE. The CDR3 protein is CASSFRADRATNEKLFF. The DNA of the CDR3 is TGTGCCAGCAGCTTTCGGGCAGACCGGGCAACTAATGAAAAACTGTTTTTT.

The chain links TRBV18 to TRBJ2-7, with a weak D call TRBD1 (5 bases). V was pared by 3 bases and J by 5 bases, with 14 bases between. The length of the CDR3 is 14 residues. Germline CDR1 and CDR2: KGHSH and LQKENI. The CDR3 DNA reads as TGTGCCAGCTCACCTGGGCCAGGGCTGGACGAGCAGTACTTC. This translates into CASSPGPGLDEQYF.

The chain carries TRBV25-1 and TRBJ2-5; D is perhaps TRBD2 (5 bases). The CDR3 totals 16 residues. Per the germline V gene, CDR1 is MGHDK and CDR2 is SYGVNS. Trimming took off 2 bases at V and 0 bases at J, with 13 bases between the two ends. In DNA, the CDR3 is TGTGCCAGCAGTGAAAGCGGTTCTAGCTACCAAGAGACCCAGTACTTC. It encodes CASSESGSSYQETQYF.

The chain carries TRBV28 and TRBJ1-2; no clear D. The V end lost 7 bases, the J end lost 7 bases, and 16 bases lay between the germline ends. The CDR3 is 13 amino acids. Germline values: CDR1 MDHEN, CDR2 SYDVKM. The CDR3 DNA reads as TGTGCCAGCACTACCGGGATGTCGGCTGGCTACACCTTC. Its protein product is CASTTGMSAGYTF.

V is TRBV28 and J is TRBJ2-7, with D tentatively TRBD2 (6 bases). V lost 8 bases, J lost 6 bases, and 17 bases lay in between. CDR1 and CDR2 from the germline V gene are MDHEN and SYDVKM. This CDR3 region has 13 residues. Written as DNA, the CDR3 is TGTGCCAGCGCCTCTCCTCCGGGGGTCGAGCAGTACTTC. Amino acids: CASASPPGVEQYF.

This chain uses TRBV4-1 with TRBJ2-5; D is perhaps TRBD1 (6 bases). This CDR3 is 15 amino acids long. Germline V gene sequence: CDR1 MGHRA, CDR2 YSYEKL. V lost 0 bases to trimming and J lost 5 bases, with 13 bases between them. This chain's CDR3 is CASSQEKGEGETQYF. In nucleotides, the CDR3 is TGCGCCAGCAGCCAAGAGAAGGGGGAAGGGGAGACCCAGTACTTC.

The chain combines TRBV30 with TRBJ2-7; possible D gene TRBD2, 6 bases. Trimming removed 0 bases from V and 6 bases from J, with 12 bases in between. CDR3 size: 13 residues. CDR1 and CDR2 (germline): GTSNPN, SVGIG (reference sequence). CDR3 DNA: TGTGCCTGGAGTGTACTTGCCGGGGGCGAGCAGTACTTC. Residues: CAWSVLAGGEQYF.

The chain employs TRBV5-1 and TRBJ2-3; D unresolved. This CDR3 is 14 amino acids long. Trimming took off 0 bases at V and 3 bases at J, with 8 bases between the two ends. CDR1 is SGHRS, CDR2 YFSETQ, per germline. CDR3 residues: CASSLELGTDTQYF. The CDR3 DNA follows: TGCGCCAGCAGCTTGGAGCTTGGGACAGATACGCAGTATTTT.